The entry below describes one T cell receptor beta chain. Trimming left V 5 bases short and J 5 bases short, with 16 bases between. The length of the CDR3 is 14 residues. The germline V gene encodes CDR1 SNHLY and CDR2 FYNNEI. This sample was taken from a study of blood T cell repertoires in COVID-19. Study details: Material from acute and convalescent COVID-19 was sourced from the United States, Italy and Spain. From T cells, B-cell-depleted T cells, or PBMCs came the material, which was cDNA or gDNA.

As handled by the study authors: Nucleated cell counts were estimated from reference gene primer amplification. Produced via immunoSEQ multiplex PCR; TCRdb's table is partial and in-frame only. V, J and clone size derive from that table, while D and trimming were established from the DNA sequence. The sample has 200,000 to 250,000 clones; just under 90% are singletons. The genes are TRBV2 and TRBJ2-7; D is perhaps TRBD1 (6 bases). Sequencing was done on a sample of peripheral blood. This TCR derives from a man aged 25-40 years with COVID-19, enrolled during active disease. The CDR3 region is CASSTGTLGNEQYF. The DNA of the CDR3 is TGTGCCAGCAGTACCGGGACACTCGGGAACGAGCAGTACTTC.